This T cell receptor (beta chain) was captured in a study of cytomegalovirus exposure and HLA in healthy donors. General study findings and limits: Some segments of the V type, notably TRBV6-2 and TRBV6-3, were excluded as indistinguishable.

For this clone: Its antigen is not known.

V lost 0 bases and J 0 bases, leaving 17 bases between the germline ends. CDR1 is MNHEY, CDR2 SMNVEV, per germline (reference sequence). CDR3 length: 19 residues. Unrecorded immune exposures were likely, despite nominal health at sampling. PCR employed 60 Vbeta and 13 Jbeta primers. This table comes from immunoSEQ multiplex PCR, and its TCRdb copy is limited to in-frame clones, with some not included. This sample has around 210,000 clones, with 60% to 80% found just once. The chain carries TRBV27 and TRBJ2-2, with D maybe TRBD1 (5 bases). The clonotype originates from a woman aged 25 to 45 in good health and CMV-seronegative. Material: PBMCs. The CDR3 sequence: CASSLSSFYRIANTGELFF. As DNA, the CDR3 is TGTGCCAGCAGTTTATCTTCGTTTTACAGGATTGCGAACACCGGGGAGCTGTTTTTT.